This T cell receptor beta chain was sequenced during a study of CD8 T cells in ankylosing spondylitis. Study-wide findings and caveats: There was reportedly significant enrichment of clones that were disease-linked in matched ankylosing spondylitis synovial fluid. A motif of under 10 highly homologous TCR beta variants was seen as apparently characteristic of ankylosing spondylitis blood.

This clonotype was seen ten or more times. Its antigen is still unknown. Quantitative barcoded 5'-RACE was used to prepare TCR beta libraries. TCRdb re-called the 5' RACE reads through MiXCR, storing one row per CDR3 protein. The data contain 45,000 to 60,000 distinct CDR3 sequences, 6% to 7.5% of them singletons. The V end lost 3 bases, the J end lost 8 bases, and 11 bases lay between the germline ends. Germline loops: CDR1 SGDLS, CDR2 YYNGEE. The CDR3 is 12 residues long. V usage is TRBV9 and J usage is TRBJ1-2, with no clear D. The sample was blood, either unsorted or a sorted T cell fraction (not recorded which). The origin of this receptor is a female donor with ankylosing spondylitis or in good health (not recorded which). CDR3 protein: CASSERGNGYTF. The CDR3 nucleotides are TGTGCCAGCAGCGAACGAGGGAACGGCTACACCTTC.